Listed below are T cell receptor beta chains from one sample, sequenced in a study of T cells in Graves' hyperthyroidism and ophthalmopathy. TCRdb passed the multiplex PCR reads through MiXCR, listing each CDR3 protein once. The table records about 540,000 distinct CDR3 sequences, approximately 44% of them present only once. Sequencing input: peripheral blood or thyroid tissue (not recorded which). The receptors derive from a woman aged 18-29 years with Graves' hyperthyroidism. CDR3s include the opening cysteine and the closing phenylalanine or tryptophan. Each record gives: CDR3 DNA, CDR3 protein, D gene, V gene, clone size, J gene. D genes are given only for firm matches. A row's size may be missing; if present it is once, few, many or a size class.

TGTGCCAGCAGCTTAGGGACTACAAAGCACGCCGGGGAGCTGTTTTTT,CASSLGTTKHAGELFF,.,TRBV7-2,many,TRBJ2-2
TGTGCCAGCAGCCCTAGCGGAGGACAATTGAACACTGAAGCTTTCTTT,CASSPSGGQLNTEAFF,.,TRBV7-2,many,TRBJ1-1
TGTGCCAGCTCACCAAACAGTGGGATCTCCTACGAGCAGTACTTC,CASSPNSGISYEQYF,.,TRBV18,.,TRBJ2-7
TGCGCCAGCAGCTTCCTAGCGGCACCCCACGAGCAGTACTTC,CASSFLAAPHEQYF,TRBD2,TRBV5-1,many,TRBJ2-7
TGCAGCGTTAGACAGGGGTCGGGCACCGGGGAGCTGTTTTTT,CSVRQGSGTGELFF,TRBD1,TRBV29-1,few,TRBJ2-2
TGTGCCAGCAGCTCCCACCGACGAAGCAGGAGGTACAATGAGCAGTTCTTC,CASSSHRRSRRYNEQFF,.,TRBV7-2,.,TRBJ2-1
TGTGCCAGCAGTTACCGGGACGGGAACACCGGGGAGCTGTTTTTT,CASSYRDGNTGELFF,.,TRBV6-5,.,TRBJ2-2
TGTGCCACCAGTGACGGTAGCGGCTACGAGCATTTT,CATSDGSGYEHF,.,TRBV24-1,.,TRBJ1-5
TGTGCCAGCAGTGACAGGGTTGACAATCAGCCCCAGCATTTT,CASSDRVDNQPQHF,TRBD1,TRBV6-6,many,TRBJ1-5
TGTGCCAGCAGCCCCTATGGGGAGGGACCCATGAACACTGAAGCTTTCTTT,CASSPYGEGPMNTEAFF,.,TRBV6-5,few,TRBJ1-1
TGTGCCAGCAGCAAGAGGGGTTCGGGTCGAGAGACCCAGTACTTC,CASSKRGSGRETQYF,.,TRBV7-2,many,TRBJ2-5
TGTGCCTGGAGTGGACAGGGGGAAAGGGGCTACACCTTC,CAWSGQGERGYTF,TRBD1,TRBV30,.,TRBJ1-2
TGTGCCAGCAGCTATTCCTTCTACGAGGGCCGATTCTACGAGCAGTACTTC,CASSYSFYEGRFYEQYF,.,TRBV5-6,few,TRBJ2-7
TGTGCCAGCAGCTTATACAGGGGTAACACTGAAGCTTTCTTT,CASSLYRGNTEAFF,TRBD1,TRBV7-9,.,TRBJ1-1
TGCAGTGCTAGAGCGGGAGGATCTTACACCGGGGAGCTGTTTTTT,CSARAGGSYTGELFF,TRBD2,TRBV20-1,.,TRBJ2-2
TGTGCCAGCATACTAGCGGGACCCTTGATTTCTTCCTACGAGCAGTACTTC,CASILAGPLISSYEQYF,TRBD2,TRBV7-9,once,TRBJ2-7
TGTGCCAGCAGTAGGGGACGACCGAGCTCCTACAATGAGCAGTACTTC,CASSRGRPSSYNEQYF,.,TRBV25-1,.,TRBJ2-7
TGTGCCAGCAGTGTCGCGCGCAAGTCCTACGAGCAGTACTTC,CASSVARKSYEQYF,.,TRBV2,many,TRBJ2-7
TGTGCCACCAGCAGCTTGGGGGAAGGCTACACCTTC,CATSSLGEGYTF,.,TRBV15,.,TRBJ1-2
TGTGCCAGCAGCCCGGGACAGCCAACAGGGGCACCCCTCCACTTT,CASSPGQPTGAPLHF,TRBD1,TRBV7-8,many,TRBJ1-6
TGTGCCAGCAGCCAAGTGGGGGGGGAGGGCTGCACCTTC,CASSQVGGEGCTF,.,TRBV3-1,.,TRBJ1-2
TGTGCCAGCAGCTTAGCAGCGGGAGGGGGCACAGATACGCAGTATTTT,CASSLAAGGGTDTQYF,TRBD2,TRBV7-9,once,TRBJ2-3